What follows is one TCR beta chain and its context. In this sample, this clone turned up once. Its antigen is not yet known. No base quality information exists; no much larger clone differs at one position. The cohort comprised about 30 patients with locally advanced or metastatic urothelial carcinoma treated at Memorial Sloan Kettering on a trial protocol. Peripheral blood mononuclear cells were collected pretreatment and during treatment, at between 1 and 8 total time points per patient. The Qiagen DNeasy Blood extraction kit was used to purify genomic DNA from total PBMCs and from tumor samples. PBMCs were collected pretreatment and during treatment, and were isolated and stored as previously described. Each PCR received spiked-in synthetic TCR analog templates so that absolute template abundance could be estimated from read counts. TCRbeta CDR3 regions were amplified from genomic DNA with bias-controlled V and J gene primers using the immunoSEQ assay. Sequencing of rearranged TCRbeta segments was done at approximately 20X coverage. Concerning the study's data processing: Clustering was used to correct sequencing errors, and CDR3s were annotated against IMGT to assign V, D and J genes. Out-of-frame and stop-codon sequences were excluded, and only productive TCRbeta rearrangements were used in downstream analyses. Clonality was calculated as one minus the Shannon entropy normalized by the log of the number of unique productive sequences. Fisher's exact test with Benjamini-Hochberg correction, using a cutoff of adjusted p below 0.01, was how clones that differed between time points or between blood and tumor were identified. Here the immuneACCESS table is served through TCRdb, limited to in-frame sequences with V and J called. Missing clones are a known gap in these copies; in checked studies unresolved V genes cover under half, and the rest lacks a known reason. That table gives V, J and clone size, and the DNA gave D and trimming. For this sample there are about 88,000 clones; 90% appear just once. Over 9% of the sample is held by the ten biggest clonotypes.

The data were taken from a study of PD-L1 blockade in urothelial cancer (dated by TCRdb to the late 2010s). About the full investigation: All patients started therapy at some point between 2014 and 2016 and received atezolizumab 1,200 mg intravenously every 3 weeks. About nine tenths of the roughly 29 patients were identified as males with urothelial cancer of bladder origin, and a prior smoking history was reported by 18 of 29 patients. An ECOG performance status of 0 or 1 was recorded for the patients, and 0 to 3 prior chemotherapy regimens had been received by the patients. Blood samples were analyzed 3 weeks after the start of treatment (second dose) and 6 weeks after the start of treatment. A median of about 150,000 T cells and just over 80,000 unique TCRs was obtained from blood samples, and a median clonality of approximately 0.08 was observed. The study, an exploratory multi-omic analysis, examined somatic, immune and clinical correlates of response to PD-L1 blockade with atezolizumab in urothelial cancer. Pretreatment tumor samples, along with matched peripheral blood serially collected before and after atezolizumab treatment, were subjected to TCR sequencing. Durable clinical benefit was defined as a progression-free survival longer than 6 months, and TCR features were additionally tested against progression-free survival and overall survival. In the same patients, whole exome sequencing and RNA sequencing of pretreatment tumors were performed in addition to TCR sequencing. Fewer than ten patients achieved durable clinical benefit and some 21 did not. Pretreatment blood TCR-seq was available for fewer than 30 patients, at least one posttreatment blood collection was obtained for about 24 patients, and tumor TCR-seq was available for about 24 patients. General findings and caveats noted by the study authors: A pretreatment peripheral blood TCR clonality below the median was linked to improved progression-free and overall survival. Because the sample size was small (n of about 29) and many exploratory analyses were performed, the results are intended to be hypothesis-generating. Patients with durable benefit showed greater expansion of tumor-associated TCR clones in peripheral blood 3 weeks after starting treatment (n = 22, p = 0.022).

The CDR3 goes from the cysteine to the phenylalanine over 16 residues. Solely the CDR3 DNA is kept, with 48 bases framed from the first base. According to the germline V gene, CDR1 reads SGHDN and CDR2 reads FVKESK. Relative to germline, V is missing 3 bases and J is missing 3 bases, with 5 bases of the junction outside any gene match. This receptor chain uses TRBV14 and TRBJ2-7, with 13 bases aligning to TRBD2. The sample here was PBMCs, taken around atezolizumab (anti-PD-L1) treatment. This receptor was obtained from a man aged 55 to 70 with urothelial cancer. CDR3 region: CASSQGLAGYLYEQYF. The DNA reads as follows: TGTGCCAGCAGCCAGGGACTAGCGGGGTATCTCTACGAGCAGTACTTC.